Below, 5 T cell receptor beta chains from the same sample are listed, as sequenced in a study of radiation and T cells in renal cell carcinoma. As to time point: blood 4 weeks post-SBRT, at nephrectomy. Treatment here: 15 Gy SBRT to primary tumor, nephrectomy 4 weeks later. TCRdb's table, derived via immunoSEQ multiplex PCR, lists solely in-frame clones and lacks some. The sample yields over 60,000 clones, less than 90% seen once. The sequencing used blood, collected from a patient whose treatment included radiotherapy and nephrectomy. The receptors originated from a woman aged 60-75 years with renal cell carcinoma.

The chain combines TRBV6-6 with TRBJ1-5, with 8 bases matching TRBD1. This CDR3 spans 12 amino acids. The trim removed 6 bases at V and 5 bases at J, leaving 0 bases unmatched. Germline lookup yields CDR1 MNHNY and CDR2 SVGAGI (reference sequence). The CDR3 loop is CASRDRDQPQHF. The CDR3 bases are TGTGCCAGCAGGGACAGGGATCAGCCCCAGCATTTT.

DNA for the CDR3: TGTGCCTGGACGCCCCGCGGGGCCCTGAACACTGAAGCTTTCTTT. Amino acid sequence: CAWTPRGALNTEAFF. This chain uses TRBV30 with TRBJ1-1; maybe TRBD1 (5 bases). Germline V CDR1 and CDR2: GTSNPN, SVGIG (reference sequence). V dropped 4 bases and J dropped 0 bases, with 15 bases sitting between them. The length of the CDR3 is 15 residues.

This clone showed up just a few times. V and J are TRBV6-1 and TRBJ2-7; a weak D match, TRBD2 (5 bases). This CDR3 is built from 14 residues. Germline V gene sequence: CDR1 MNHNS, CDR2 SASEGT. V shed 1 base and J shed 2 bases, with 9 bases lying between them. The CDR3 nucleotides read TGTGCCAGCAGTGAAGGGACTCCCACCTACGAGCAGTACTTC. It encodes CASSEGTPTYEQYF.

V gene TRBV5-4 combines with J gene TRBJ2-2; D may be TRBD1 or TRBD2 (5 bases each). Germline loops: CDR1 SGHNT, CDR2 YYREEE (reference sequence). V was pared by 4 bases and J by 0 bases, with 13 bases between. The CDR3 loop spans 16 amino acids. CDR3 nucleotides: TGTGCCAGCAGCCCCCGCCAGGGACCGAACACCGGGGAGCTGTTTTTT. As protein: CASSPRQGPNTGELFF.

This chain uses TRBV6-5 with TRBJ1-2; a possible D gene is TRBD1 (5 bases). The CDR3 contains 14 residues. Per germline, CDR1 MNHEY and CDR2 SVGAGI. The V end was cut by 5 bases, the J end by 8 bases, with 18 bases between. CDR3 sequence: CASSNRDGPGGYTF. DNA for the CDR3: TGTGCCAGCAGTAACCGGGACGGACCCGGAGGCTACACCTTC.